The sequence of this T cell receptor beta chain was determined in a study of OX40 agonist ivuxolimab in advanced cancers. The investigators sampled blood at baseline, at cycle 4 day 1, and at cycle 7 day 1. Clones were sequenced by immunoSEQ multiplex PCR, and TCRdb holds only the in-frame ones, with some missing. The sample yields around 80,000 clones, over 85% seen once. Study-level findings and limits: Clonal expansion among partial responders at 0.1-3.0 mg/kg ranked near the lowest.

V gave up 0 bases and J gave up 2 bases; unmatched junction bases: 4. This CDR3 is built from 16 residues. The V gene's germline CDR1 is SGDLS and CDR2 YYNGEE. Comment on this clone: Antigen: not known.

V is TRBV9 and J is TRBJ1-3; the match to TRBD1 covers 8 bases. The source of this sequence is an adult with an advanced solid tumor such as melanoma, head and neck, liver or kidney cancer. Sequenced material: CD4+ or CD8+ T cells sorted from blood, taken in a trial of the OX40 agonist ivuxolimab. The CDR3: CASSVAPTGAGNTIYF. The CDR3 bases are TGTGCCAGCAGCGTAGCTCCGACAGGGGCTGGAAACACCATATATTTT.